This TCR beta chain originates from a study of blood T cell repertoires in COVID-19. Study details: Sites in the United States, Italy and Spain provided acute and convalescent COVID-19 samples. Nucleic acid was either cDNA or gDNA, and it came from T cells, B-cell-depleted T cells, or PBMCs.

CDR3 length equals 12 residues. Per germline, CDR1 SGHTA and CDR2 FQGNSA. V was clipped by 1 base and J by 7 bases, with 8 bases between them. In this sample, this clone turned up a few times. Within the sample, other DNA sequences also encode this same CDR3. A Seattle source enrolled patients during active infection and followed them longitudinally. Per the study methods: Nucleated cell counts were estimated from reference gene primer amplification. Assay: immunoSEQ multiplex PCR; the TCRdb copy retains only in-frame clones and omits some. V and J calls and clone size come straight from that table; D and trimming were deduced from the DNA. The sample lists 110,000 to 150,000 clones; 70% to 80% were seen once.

This clonotype was sampled from a woman between 65 and 79 years old with COVID-19, enrolled during active disease. Sequenced input: peripheral blood. The chain recombines TRBV7-2 with TRBJ2-7; D ambiguous. The chain's CDR3 is CASSLGPREQYF. The CDR3 DNA reads TGTGCCAGCAGCTTAGGTCCTAGGGAGCAGTACTTC.